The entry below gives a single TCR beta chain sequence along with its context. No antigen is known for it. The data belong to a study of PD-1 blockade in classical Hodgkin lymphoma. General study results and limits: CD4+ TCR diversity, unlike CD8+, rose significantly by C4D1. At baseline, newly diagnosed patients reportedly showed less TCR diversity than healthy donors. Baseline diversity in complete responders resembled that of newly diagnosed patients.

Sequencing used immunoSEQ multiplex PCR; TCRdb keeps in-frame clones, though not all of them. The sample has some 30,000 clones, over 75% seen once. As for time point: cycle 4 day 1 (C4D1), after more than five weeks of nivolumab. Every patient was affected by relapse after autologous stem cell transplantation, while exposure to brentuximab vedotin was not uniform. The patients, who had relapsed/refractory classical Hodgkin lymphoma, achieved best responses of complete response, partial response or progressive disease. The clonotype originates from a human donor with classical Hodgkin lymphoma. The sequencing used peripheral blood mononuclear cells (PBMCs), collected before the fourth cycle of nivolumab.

CDR3 sequence: CASSLTGVSPDTQYF. CDR3 DNA: TGTGCCAGCAGCTTAACAGGGGTTTCCCCAGATACGCAGTATTTT. V and J are TRBV7-2 and TRBJ2-3; 7 bases are shared with TRBD1. The CDR3 covers 15 residues. Germline CDR1 SGHTA, CDR2 FQGNSA. J gave up 4 bases and V 2 bases, and 6 bases lay outside the gene matches.